This T cell receptor (beta chain) originates from a study of CD8 T cells in ankylosing spondylitis. With molecular barcodes, quantitative 5'-RACE was used to make the TCR beta libraries. TCRdb passed the 5' RACE reads through MiXCR, listing each CDR3 protein once. The repertoire holds 270,000 or so distinct CDR3 sequences, with about 20% as singletons. J gave up 2 bases and V 4 bases, and 2 bases lay outside the gene matches. The CDR3 loop spans 14 amino acids. Per the germline V gene, CDR1 is MDHEN and CDR2 is SYDVKM. This clonotype showed up just a few times. Sequenced material: blood, either unsorted or a sorted T cell fraction (not recorded which). This clonotype was obtained from a male donor with ankylosing spondylitis or in good health (not recorded which). The chain is built from TRBV28 and TRBJ2-1, with 7 bases that match TRBD2. The DNA of the CDR3 is TGTGCCAGCAGTTCCGGGACTACCTACAATGAGCAGTTCTTC. Its protein product is CASSSGTTYNEQFF.